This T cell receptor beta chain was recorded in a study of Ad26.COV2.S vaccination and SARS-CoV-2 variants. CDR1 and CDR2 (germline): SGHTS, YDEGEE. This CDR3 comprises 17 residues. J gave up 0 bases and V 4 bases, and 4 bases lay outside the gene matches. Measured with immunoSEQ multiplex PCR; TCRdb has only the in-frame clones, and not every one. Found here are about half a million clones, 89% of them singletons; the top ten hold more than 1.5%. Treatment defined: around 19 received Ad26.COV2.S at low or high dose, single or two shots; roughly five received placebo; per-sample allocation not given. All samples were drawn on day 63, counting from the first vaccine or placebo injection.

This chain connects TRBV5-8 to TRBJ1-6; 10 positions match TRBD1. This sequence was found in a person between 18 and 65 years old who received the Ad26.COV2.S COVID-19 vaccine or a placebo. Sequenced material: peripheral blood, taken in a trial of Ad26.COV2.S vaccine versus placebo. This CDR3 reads CASSKRTGGSYNSPLHF. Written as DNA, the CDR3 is TGTGCCAGCAGCAAAAGGACAGGGGGCTCCTATAATTCACCCCTCCACTTT.